The text below deals with one TCR beta chain. As yet, its antigen is unknown. The data originate from a study of beta chain features in type 1 diabetes. General study results and limits: All four CD4+ subsets of Type 1 diabetes patients contained TCRB CDR3s that were moderately but significantly shorter. Sequencing from cDNA could over-represent high-TCR-expressing cells. Insertion counts at VDJ junctions were lower in type 1 diabetes patients, who also showed more deletions there.

The germline gives CDR1 LGHNA, CDR2 YSLEER. The ends were cut back, 0 bases at V and 0 bases at J, with 12 bases in the middle. The CDR3 sequence is 17 residues long. Sorted CD4+ subsets: naive, central memory, regulatory, stem cell-like memory (CD45RO/CCR7/CD25/CD127/CD95/CD27 panel). The investigators reverse transcribed all of the isolated RNA, so they sequenced expressed TCRB transcripts. About 3.5 million reads, on average, came from each naive, central memory and regulatory T cell sample. This table comes from immunoSEQ multiplex PCR, and its TCRdb copy is limited to in-frame clones, with some not included. The repertoire holds a few hundred thousand clones, with roughly a tenth as singletons.

This clonotype was obtained from a man aged 30 to 39 with type 1 diabetes. The sample comprised central memory CD4+ T cells from blood. This sequence joins TRBV4-3 and TRBJ2-1; no clear D gene. The CDR3 coding sequence is TGCGCCAGCAGCCAAGATAGAAGCCCGAGCTCCTACAATGAGCAGTTCTTC. This codes for CASSQDRSPSSYNEQFF.